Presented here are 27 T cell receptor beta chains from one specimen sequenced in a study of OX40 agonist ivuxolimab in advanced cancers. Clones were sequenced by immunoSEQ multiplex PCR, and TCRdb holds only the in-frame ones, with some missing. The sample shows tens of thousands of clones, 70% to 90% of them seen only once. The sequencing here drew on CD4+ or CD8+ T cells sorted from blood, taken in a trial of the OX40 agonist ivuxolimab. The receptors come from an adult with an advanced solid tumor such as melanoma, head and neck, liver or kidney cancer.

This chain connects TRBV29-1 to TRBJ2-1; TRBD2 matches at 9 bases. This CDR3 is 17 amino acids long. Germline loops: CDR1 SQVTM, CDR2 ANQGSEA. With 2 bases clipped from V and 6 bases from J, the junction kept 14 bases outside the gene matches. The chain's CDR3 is CSVERVAGAFGFNEQFF. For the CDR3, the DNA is TGCAGCGTTGAACGCGTAGCGGGAGCGTTCGGTTTCAATGAGCAGTTCTTC.

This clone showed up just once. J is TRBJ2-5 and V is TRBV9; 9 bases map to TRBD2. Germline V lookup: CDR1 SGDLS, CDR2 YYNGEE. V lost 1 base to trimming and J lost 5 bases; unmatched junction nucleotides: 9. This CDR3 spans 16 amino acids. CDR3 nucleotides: TGTGCCAGCAGCGTAAGCTCCGGACTAGCGATGGAGACCCAGTACTTC. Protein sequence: CASSVSSGLAMETQYF.

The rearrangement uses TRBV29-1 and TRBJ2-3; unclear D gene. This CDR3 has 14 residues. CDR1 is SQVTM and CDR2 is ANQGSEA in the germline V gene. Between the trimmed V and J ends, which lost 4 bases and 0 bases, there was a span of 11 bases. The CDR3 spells CSVAGLTSTDTQYF. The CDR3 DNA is TGCAGCGTTGCTGGGCTGACTAGCACAGATACGCAGTATTTT.

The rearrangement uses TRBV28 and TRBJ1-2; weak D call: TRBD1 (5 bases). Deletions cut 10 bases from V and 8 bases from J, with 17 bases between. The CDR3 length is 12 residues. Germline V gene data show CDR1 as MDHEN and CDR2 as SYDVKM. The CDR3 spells CAIRDYAGGYTF. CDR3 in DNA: TGTGCCATCCGGGACTATGCCGGGGGCTACACCTTC.

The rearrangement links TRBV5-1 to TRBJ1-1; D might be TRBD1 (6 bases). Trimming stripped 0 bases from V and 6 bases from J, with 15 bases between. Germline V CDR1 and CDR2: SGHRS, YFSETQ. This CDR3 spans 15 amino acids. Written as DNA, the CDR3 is TGCGCCAGCAGCTTGGCGGGGGGGGCGCGGGCTGAAGCTTTCTTT. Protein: CASSLAGGARAEAFF.

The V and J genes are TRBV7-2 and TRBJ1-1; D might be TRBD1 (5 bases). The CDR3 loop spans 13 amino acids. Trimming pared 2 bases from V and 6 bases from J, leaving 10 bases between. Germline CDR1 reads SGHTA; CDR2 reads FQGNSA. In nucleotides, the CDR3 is TGTGCCAGCAGCTTAAGGCAGGGTTCTGAAGCTTTCTTT. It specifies CASSLRQGSEAFF.

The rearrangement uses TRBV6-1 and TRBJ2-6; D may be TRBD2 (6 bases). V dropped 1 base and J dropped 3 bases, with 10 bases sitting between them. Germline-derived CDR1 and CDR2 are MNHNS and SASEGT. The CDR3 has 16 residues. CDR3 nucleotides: TGTGCCAGCAGTGAAGGGAGGGGTTATGGGGCCAACGTCCTGACTTTC. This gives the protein CASSEGRGYGANVLTF.

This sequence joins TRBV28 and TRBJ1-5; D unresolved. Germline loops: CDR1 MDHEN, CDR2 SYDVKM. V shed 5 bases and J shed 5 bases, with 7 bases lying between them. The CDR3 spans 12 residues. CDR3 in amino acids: CASSPGDQPQHF. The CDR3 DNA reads TGTGCCAGCAGTCCCGGTGATCAGCCCCAGCATTTT.

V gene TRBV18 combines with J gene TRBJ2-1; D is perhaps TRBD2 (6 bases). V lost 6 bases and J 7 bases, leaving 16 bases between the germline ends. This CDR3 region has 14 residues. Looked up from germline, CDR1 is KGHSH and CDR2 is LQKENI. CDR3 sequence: CASSFGTGGNEQFF. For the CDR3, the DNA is TGTGCCAGCTCCTTCGGGACTGGAGGGAATGAGCAGTTCTTC.

This CDR3 is CASSLTGTGGTGELFF. The CDR3 DNA is TGTGCCAGCTCACTCACCGGGACAGGGGGAACCGGGGAGCTGTTTTTT. The V gene is TRBV18, the J gene TRBJ2-2; 11 positions agree with TRBD1. From germline, CDR1 is KGHSH and CDR2 LQKENI. V lost 4 bases to trimming and J lost 5 bases; unmatched junction nucleotides: 6. The CDR3 is 16 amino acids.

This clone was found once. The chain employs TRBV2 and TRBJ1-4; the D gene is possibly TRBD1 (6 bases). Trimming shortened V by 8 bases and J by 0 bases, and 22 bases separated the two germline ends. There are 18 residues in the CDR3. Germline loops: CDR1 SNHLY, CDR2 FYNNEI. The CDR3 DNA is TGTGCCAGCTCAATCCCTGGGGGGCAGTTCGCAACTAATGAAAAACTGTTTTTT. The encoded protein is CASSIPGGQFATNEKLFF.

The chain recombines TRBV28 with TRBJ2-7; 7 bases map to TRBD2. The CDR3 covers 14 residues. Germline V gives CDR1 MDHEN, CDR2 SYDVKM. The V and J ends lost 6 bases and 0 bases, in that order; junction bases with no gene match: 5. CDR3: CASSGGGYSYEQYF. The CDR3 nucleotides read TGTGCCAGCAGCGGCGGGGGTTACTCCTACGAGCAGTACTTC.

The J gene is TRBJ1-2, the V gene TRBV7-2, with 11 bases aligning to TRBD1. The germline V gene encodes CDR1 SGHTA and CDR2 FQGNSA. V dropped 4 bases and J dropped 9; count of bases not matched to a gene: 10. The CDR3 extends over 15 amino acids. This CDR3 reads CASSSLRTGGVRYTF. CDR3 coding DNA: TGTGCCAGCAGCTCCCTCCGGACAGGGGGCGTCCGCTACACCTTC.

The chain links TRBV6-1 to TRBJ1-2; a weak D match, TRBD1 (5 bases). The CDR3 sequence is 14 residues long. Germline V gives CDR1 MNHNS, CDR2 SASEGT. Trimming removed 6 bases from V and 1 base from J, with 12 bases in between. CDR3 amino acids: CASRTQGGNYGYTF. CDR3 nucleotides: TGTGCCAGCAGGACCCAGGGAGGTAACTATGGCTACACCTTC.

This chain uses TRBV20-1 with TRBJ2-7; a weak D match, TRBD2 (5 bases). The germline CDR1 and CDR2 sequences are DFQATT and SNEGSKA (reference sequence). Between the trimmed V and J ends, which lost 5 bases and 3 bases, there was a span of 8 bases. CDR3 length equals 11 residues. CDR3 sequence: CSAARVYEQYF. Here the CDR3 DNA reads TGCAGTGCTGCGAGGGTCTACGAGCAGTACTTC.

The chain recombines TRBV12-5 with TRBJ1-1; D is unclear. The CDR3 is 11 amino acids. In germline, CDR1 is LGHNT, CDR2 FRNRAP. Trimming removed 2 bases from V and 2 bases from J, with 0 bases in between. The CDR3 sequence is CASGLNTEAFF. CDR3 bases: TGTGCTAGTGGTTTGAACACTGAAGCTTTCTTT.

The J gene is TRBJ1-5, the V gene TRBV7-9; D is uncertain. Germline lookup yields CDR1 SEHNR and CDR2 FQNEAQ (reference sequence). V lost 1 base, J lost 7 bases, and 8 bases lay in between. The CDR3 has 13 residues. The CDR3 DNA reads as TGTGCCAGCAGCTTAGATGGTAGCCAGCCCCAGCATTTT. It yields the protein CASSLDGSQPQHF.

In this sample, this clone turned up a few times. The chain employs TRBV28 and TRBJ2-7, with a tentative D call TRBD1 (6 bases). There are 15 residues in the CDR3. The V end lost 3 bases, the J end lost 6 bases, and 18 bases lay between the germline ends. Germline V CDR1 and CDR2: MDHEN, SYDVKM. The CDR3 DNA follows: TGTGCCAGCAGTTTCCACACACAGACAGGTTCCGAGCAGTACTTC. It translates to CASSFHTQTGSEQYF.

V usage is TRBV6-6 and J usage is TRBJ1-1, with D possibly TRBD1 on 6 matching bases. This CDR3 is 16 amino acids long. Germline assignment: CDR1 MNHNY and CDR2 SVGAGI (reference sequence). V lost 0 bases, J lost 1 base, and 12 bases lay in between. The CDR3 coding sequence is TGTGCCAGCAGTTACTCGAGGGGGGTAGGGAACACTGAAGCTTTCTTT. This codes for CASSYSRGVGNTEAFF.

CDR3 sequence: CASSLDTYGYTF. The CDR3 DNA sequence: TGTGCCAGCAGTTTAGACACCTATGGCTACACCTTC. The chain uses TRBV28 and TRBJ1-2; D is undetermined. Germline V gives CDR1 MDHEN, CDR2 SYDVKM. Deletions cut 2 bases from V and 4 bases from J, with 5 bases between. This CDR3 spans 12 amino acids.

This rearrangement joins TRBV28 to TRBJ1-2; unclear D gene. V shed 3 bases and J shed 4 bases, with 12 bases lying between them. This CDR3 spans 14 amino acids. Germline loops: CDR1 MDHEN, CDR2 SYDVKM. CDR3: CASSLRQDFYGYTF. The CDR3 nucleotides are TGTGCCAGCAGTTTGCGGCAAGACTTCTATGGCTACACCTTC.

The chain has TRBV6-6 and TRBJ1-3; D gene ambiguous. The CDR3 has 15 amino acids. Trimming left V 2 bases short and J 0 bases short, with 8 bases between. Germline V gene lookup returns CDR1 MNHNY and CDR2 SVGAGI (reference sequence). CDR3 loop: CASSYGSSSGNTIYF. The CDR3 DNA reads TGTGCCAGCAGTTACGGGTCGAGCTCTGGAAACACCATATATTTT.

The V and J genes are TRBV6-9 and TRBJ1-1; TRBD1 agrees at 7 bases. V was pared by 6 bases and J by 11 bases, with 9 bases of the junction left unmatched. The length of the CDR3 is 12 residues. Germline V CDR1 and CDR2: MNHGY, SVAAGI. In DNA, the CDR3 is TGTGCCAGCAGCCCAGGGACAGTCAGCGCTTTCTTT. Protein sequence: CASSPGTVSAFF.

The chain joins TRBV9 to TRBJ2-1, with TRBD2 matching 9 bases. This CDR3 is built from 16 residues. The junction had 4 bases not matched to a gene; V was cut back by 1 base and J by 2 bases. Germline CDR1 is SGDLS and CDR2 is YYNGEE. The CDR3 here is CASSVMSSGTYNEQFF. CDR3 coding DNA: TGTGCCAGCAGCGTAATGTCTAGCGGGACCTACAATGAGCAGTTCTTC.

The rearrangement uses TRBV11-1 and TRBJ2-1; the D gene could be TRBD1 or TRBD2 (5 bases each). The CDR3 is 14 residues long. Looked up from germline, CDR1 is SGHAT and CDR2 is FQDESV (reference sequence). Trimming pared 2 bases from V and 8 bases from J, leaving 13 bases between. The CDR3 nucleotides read TGTGCCAGCAGCTTACTTGGGGACGGGGATGAGCAGTTCTTC. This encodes CASSLLGDGDEQFF.

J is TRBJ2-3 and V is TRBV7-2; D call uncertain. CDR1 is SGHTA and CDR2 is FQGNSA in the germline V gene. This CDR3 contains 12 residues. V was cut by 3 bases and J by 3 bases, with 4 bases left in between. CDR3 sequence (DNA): TGTGCCAGCAGCTTTCGGACAGATACGCAGTATTTT. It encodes CASSFRTDTQYF.

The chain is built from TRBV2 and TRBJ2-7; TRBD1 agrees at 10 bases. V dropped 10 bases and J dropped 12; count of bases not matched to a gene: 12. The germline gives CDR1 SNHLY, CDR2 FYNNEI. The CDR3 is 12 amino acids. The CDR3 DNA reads TGTGCCACCTCGCCGGACAGGGGGAATGCGTACTTC. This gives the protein CATSPDRGNAYF.